Sequencing of this T cell receptor (beta chain) was carried out in a study of breast tumors, draining lymph nodes, adjacent tissues. Samples came from axillary lymph nodes draining the breast cancer. TCRdb fed the multiplex PCR reads into MiXCR, producing one record per CDR3 protein. The sample lists about 230,000 distinct CDR3 sequences; about 32% were seen once. General study points: Most tumor T cells seemingly derive from lymph node, then expand in tumor.

Per germline, CDR1 SGHRS and CDR2 YFSETQ. Trimming took 4 bases from V and 6 from J, leaving 22 bases between them. The CDR3 loop spans 16 amino acids. This clonotype turned up a few times. Antigen unknown. The sequenced material came from axillary lymph node tissue. This receptor was identified in a female donor with breast cancer. Some clones in this sample may be carry-over from other donors' samples. This chain uses TRBV5-1 with TRBJ1-1; D gene uncertain. CDR3 in DNA: TGCGCCAGCAGCCCCCGTCAGGACCCTCGAGGGTCTGAAGCTTTCTTT. Translated, it gives CASSPRQDPRGSEAFF.